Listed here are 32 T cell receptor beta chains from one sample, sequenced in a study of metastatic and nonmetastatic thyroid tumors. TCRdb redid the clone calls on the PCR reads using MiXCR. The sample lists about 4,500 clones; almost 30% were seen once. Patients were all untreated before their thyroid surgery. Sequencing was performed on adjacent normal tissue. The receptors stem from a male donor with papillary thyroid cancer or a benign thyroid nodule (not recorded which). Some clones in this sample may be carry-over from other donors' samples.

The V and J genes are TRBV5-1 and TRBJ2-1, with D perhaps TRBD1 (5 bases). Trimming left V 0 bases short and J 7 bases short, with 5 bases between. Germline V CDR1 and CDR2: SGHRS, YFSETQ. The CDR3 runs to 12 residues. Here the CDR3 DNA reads TGCGCCAGCAGCTTGGCAGGGAATGAGCAGTTCTTC. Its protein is CASSLAGNEQFF. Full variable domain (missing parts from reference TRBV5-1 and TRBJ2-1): KAGVTQTPRYLIKTRGQQVTLSCSPISGHRSVSWYQQTPGQGLQFLFEYFSETQRNKGNFPGRFSGRQFSNSRSEMNVSTLELGDSALYLCASSLAGNEQFFGPGTRLTVL.

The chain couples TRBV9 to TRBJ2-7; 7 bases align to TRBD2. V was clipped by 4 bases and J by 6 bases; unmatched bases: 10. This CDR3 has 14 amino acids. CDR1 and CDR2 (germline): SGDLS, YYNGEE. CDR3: CASSRSGTLGEQYF. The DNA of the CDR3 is TGTGCCAGCAGCCGCAGCGGGACCCTCGGCGAGCAGTACTTC.

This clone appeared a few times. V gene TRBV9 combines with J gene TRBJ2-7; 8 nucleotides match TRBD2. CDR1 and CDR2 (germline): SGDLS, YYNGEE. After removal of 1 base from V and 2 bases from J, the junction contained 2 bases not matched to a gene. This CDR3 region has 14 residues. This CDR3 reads CASSVTSGTYEQYF. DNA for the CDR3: TGTGCCAGCAGCGTAACTAGCGGAACCTACGAGCAGTACTTC.

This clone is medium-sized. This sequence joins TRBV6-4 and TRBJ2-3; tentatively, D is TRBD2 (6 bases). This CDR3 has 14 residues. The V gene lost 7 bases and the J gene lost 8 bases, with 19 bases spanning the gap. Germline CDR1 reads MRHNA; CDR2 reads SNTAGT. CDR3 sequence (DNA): TGTGCCAGCAAAACGGGAGCGAACTCGGGTACGCAGTATTTT. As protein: CASKTGANSGTQYF.

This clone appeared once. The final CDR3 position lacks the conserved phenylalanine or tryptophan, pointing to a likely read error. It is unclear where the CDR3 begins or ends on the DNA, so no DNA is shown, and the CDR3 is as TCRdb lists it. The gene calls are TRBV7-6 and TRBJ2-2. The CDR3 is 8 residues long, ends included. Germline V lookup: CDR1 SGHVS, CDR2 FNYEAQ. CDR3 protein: CASSSKCA.

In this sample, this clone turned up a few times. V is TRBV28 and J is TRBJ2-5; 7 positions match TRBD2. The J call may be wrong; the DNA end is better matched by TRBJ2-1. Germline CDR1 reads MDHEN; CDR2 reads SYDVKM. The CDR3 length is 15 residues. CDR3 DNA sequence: TGTGCCAGCAGCCCTGTGGAGCGGGGCGGCAATGAGCAGTTCTTC. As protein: CASSPVERGGNEQFF.

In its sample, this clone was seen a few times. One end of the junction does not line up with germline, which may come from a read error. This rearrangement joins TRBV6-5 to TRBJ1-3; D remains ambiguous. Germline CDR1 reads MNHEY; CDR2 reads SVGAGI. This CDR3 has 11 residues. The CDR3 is CAGSYVGTIYF. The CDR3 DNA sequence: TGTGCCGGCAGTTACGTCGGCACCATATATTTT.

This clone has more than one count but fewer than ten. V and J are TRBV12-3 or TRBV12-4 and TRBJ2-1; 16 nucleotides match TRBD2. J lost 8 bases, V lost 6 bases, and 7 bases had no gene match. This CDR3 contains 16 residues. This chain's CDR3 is CASSPGTSGRAYEQFF. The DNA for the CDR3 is TGTGCCAGCAGCCCGGGGACTAGCGGGAGGGCCTATGAGCAGTTCTTC.

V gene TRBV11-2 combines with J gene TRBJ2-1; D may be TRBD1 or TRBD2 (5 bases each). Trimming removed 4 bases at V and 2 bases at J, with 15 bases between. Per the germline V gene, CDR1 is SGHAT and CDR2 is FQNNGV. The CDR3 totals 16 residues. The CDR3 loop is CASSYETEGPYNEQFF. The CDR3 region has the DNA TGTGCCAGCAGCTACGAGACCGAGGGGCCCTACAATGAGCAGTTCTTC.

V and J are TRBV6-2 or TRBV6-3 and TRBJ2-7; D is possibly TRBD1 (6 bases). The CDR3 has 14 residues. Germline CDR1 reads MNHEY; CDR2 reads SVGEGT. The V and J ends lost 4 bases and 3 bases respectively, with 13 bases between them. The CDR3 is CASSSGQKNYEQYF. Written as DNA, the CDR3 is TGTGCCAGCAGTTCGGGACAAAAAAACTACGAGCAGTACTTC.

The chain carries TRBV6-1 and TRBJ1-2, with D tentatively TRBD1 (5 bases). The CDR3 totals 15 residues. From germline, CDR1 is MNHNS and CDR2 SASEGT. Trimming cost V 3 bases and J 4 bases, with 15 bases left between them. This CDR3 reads CASSETAIEAYGYTF. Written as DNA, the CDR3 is TGTGCCAGCAGTGAGACAGCGATTGAAGCCTATGGCTACACCTTC.

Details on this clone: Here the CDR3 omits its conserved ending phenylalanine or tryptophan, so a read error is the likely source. As DNA, the CDR3 is TGTCCCAGCAGTACCTACGTAGCGGGTTACCAAGAGACCCAGTACTCC. Protein product: CPSSTYVAGYQETQYS. This rearrangement joins TRBV6-1 to TRBJ2-5; 7 nucleotides agree with TRBD2. Germline CDR1 and CDR2: MNHNS and SASEGT. The CDR3 loop spans 16 amino acids.

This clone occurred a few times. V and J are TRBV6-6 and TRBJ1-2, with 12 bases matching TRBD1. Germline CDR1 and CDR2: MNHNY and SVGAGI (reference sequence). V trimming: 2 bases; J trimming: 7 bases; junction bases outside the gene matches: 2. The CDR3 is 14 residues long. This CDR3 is CASSYGTGGVGYTF. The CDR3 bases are TGTGCCAGCAGTTACGGGACAGGGGGCGTTGGCTACACCTTC.

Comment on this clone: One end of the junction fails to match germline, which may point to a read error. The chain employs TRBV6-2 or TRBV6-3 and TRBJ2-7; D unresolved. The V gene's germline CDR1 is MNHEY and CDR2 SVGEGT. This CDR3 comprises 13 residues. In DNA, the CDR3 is TGTGCCAGCAGTTTGGAAGCTCACTACAAGCAGTACTTC. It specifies CASSLEAHYKQYF.

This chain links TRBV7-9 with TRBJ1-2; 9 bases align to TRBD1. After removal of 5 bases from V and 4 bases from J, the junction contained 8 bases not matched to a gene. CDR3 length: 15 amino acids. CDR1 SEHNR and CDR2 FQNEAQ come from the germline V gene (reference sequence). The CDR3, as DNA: TGTGCCAGCAGCAACCGGGACAGGGATTCCTATGGCTACACCTTC. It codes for CASSNRDRDSYGYTF.

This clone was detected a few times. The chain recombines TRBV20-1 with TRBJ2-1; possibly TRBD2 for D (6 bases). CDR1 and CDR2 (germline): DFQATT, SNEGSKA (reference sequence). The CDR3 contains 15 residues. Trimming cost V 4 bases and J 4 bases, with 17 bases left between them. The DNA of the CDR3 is TGCAGTGCTATACGGATCCCCGCGGGGTACAATGAGCAGTTCTTC. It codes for CSAIRIPAGYNEQFF.

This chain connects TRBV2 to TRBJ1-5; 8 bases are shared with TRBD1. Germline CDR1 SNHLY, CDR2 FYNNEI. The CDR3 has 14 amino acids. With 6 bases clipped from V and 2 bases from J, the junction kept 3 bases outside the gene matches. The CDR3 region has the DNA TGTGCCAGCAGGGGGGGACAGGGCAATCAGCCCCAGCATTTT. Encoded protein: CASRGGQGNQPQHF. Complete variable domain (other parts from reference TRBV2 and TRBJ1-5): EPEVTQTPSHQVTQMGQEVILRCVPISNHLYFYWYRQILGQKVEFLVSFYNNEISEKSEIFDDQFSVERPDGSNFTLKIRSTKLEDSAMYFCASRGGQGNQPQHFGDGTRLSIL.

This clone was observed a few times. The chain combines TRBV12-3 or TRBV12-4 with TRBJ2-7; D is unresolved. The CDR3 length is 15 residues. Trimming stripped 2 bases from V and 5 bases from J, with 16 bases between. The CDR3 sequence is CASSLKPSLIDEQYF. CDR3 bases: TGTGCCAGCAGTTTAAAACCGTCGCTAATCGACGAGCAGTACTTC.

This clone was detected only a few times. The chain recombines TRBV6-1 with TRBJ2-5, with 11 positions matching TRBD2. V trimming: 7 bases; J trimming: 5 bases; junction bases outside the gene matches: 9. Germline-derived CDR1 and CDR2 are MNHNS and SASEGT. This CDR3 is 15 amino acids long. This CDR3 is CASNLIAGGQETQYF. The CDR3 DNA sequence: TGTGCCAGCAATCTCATAGCGGGGGGGCAGGAGACCCAGTACTTC.

The CDR3 bases are TGCGCCAGCAGCAACGGGACAGTAAATTCACCCCTCCACTTT. It yields the protein CASSNGTVNSPLHF. The chain joins TRBV5-1 to TRBJ1-6; TRBD1 agrees at 7 bases. The V and J ends lost 4 bases and 7 bases, in that order; junction bases with no gene match: 5. Germline V gene data show CDR1 as SGHRS and CDR2 as YFSETQ. The CDR3 covers 14 residues.

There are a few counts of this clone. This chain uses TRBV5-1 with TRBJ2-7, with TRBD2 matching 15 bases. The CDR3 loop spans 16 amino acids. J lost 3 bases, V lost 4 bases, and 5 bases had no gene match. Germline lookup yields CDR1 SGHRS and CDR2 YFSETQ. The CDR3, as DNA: TGCGCCAGCAGCCTTGGACTAGCGGGGGGGGACTACGAGCAGTACTTC. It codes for CASSLGLAGGDYEQYF.

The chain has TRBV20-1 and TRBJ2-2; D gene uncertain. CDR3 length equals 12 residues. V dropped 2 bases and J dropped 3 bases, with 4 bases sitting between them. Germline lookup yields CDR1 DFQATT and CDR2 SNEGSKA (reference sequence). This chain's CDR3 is CSARPDTGELFF. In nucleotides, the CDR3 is TGCAGTGCTAGACCCGACACCGGGGAGCTGTTTTTT.

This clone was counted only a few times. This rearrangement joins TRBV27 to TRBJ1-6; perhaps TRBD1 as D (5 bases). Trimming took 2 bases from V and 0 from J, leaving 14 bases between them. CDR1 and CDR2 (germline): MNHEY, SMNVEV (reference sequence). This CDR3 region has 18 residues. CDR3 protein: CASSLRGKESSYNSPLHF. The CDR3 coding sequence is TGTGCCAGCAGTTTAAGGGGCAAGGAGAGCTCCTATAATTCACCCCTCCACTTT.

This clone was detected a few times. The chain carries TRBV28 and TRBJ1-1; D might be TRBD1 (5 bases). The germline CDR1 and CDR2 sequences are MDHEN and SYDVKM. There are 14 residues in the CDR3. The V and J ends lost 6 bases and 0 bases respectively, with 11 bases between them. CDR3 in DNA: TGTGCCAGCAGCTGGGAGACAGTGAACACTGAAGCTTTCTTT. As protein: CASSWETVNTEAFF.

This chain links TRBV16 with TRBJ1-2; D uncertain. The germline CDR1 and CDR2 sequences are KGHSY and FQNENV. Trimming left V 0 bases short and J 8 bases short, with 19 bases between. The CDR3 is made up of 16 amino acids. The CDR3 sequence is CASSQSRARALGGYTF. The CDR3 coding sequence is TGTGCCAGCAGCCAATCTAGGGCACGGGCCTTAGGAGGCTACACCTTC.

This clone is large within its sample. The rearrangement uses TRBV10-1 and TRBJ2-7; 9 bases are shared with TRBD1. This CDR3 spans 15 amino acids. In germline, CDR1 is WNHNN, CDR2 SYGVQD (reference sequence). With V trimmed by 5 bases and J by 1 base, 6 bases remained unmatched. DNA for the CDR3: TGCGCCAGCAGTAAGGGACAGGGCTCTTCCTACGAGCAGTACTTC. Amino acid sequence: CASSKGQGSSYEQYF.

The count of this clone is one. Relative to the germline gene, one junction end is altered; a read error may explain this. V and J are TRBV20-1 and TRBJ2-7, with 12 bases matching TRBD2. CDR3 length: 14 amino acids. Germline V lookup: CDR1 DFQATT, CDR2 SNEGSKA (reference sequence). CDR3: CSARTASGRGEQYF. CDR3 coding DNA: TGTAGTGCTAGAACGGCTAGCGGGAGGGGGGAGCAGTACTTC.

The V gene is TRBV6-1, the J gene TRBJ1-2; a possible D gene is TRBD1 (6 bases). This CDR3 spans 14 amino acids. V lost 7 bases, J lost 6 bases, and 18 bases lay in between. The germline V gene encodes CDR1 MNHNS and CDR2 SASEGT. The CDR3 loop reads CASTRSGGGHGYTF. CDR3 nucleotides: TGTGCCAGCACCCGTTCAGGCGGGGGCCATGGCTACACCTTC.

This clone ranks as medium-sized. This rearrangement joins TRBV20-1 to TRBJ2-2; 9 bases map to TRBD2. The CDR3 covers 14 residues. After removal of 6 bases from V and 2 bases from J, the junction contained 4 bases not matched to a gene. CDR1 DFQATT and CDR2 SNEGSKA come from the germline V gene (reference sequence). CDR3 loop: CSAGGRDNTGELFF. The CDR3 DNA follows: TGCAGTGCGGGCGGGAGGGATAACACCGGGGAGCTGTTTTTT.

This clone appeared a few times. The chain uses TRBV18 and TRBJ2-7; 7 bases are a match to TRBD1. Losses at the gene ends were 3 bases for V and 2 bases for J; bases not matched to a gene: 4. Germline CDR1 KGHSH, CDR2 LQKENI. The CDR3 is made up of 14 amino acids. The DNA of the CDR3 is TGTGCCAGCTCACCCCGGGACAGAACCTACGAGCAGTACTTC. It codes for CASSPRDRTYEQYF.

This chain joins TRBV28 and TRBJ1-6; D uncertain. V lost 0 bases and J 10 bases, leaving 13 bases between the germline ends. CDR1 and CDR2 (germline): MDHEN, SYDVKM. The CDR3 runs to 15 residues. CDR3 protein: CASSLWGSAGSPLHF. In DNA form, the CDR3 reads TGTGCCAGCAGTTTATGGGGATCGGCAGGATCACCCCTCCACTTT.

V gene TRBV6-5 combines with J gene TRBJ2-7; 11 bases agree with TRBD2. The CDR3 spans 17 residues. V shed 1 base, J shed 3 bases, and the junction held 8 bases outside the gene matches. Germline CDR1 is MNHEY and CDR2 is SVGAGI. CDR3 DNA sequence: TGTGCCAGCAGTTACTTGGGGAGCCTAGCGGGAGGCTACGAGCAGTACTTC. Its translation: CASSYLGSLAGGYEQYF.